This is a list of T cell receptor beta chains from one sample in a study of regulatory T cells in long-lasting Graves disease. Via MiXCR, TCRdb re-called the multiplex PCR reads, giving one row per CDR3 protein. The sample has hundreds of thousands of distinct CDR3 sequences; about 12% are singletons. These data also featured in a second study, about T cells in Graves' hyperthyroidism and ophthalmopathy.

The input for sequencing was peripheral blood mononuclear cells (PBMCs), taken at new diagnosis, from a patient treated with antithyroid drugs. These TCRs come from a woman between 25 and 40 years old with Graves disease. The CDR3 runs from the conserved cysteine through the conserved F or W. Each record gives: CDR3 DNA, CDR3 protein, V gene, J gene, D gene, clone size. D genes are given only for firm matches. For some rows the clone size is stated as once, few or many, or as a class when expanded; others skip it.

CDR3nt: TGCAGTGCTAGAGAAACTAGCGGGAGTCTAATTCAGCAGTTCTTC
CDR3aa: CSARETSGSLIQQFF
v_gene: TRBV20-1
j_gene: TRBJ2-1
d_gene: TRBD2
abundance: .

CDR3nt: TGTGCCAGCAGCCATCGACTAGCCAGCCGCACAGATACGCAGTATTTT
CDR3aa: CASSHRLASRTDTQYF
v_gene: TRBV3-1
j_gene: TRBJ2-3
d_gene: TRBD2
abundance: .

CDR3nt: TGCAGTGCTAGTGGACAGGGGGCGGCTGAAGCTTTCTTT
CDR3aa: CSASGQGAAEAFF
v_gene: TRBV20-1
j_gene: TRBJ1-1
d_gene: TRBD1
abundance: many

CDR3nt: TGTGCCAGCAGAGATCCCACCAGGAGCTCCTACAATGAGCAGTTCTTC
CDR3aa: CASRDPTRSSYNEQFF
v_gene: TRBV11-2
j_gene: TRBJ2-1
d_gene: .
abundance: .

CDR3nt: TGTGCCAGCAGCTCCTTGCGAGCGGGGGGCAATGAGCAGTTCTTC
CDR3aa: CASSSLRAGGNEQFF
v_gene: TRBV7-2
j_gene: TRBJ2-1
d_gene: TRBD2
abundance: many

CDR3nt: TGTGCCAGCAGTTACCCAAGATTGGACAGGAGCTCCTATAATTCACCCCTCCACTTT
CDR3aa: CASSYPRLDRSSYNSPLHF
v_gene: TRBV6-2/TRBV6-3
j_gene: TRBJ1-6
d_gene: TRBD1
abundance: many

CDR3nt: TGTGCCAGCAGCGTAGACGGAACCTTTAATGAAAAACTGTTTTTT
CDR3aa: CASSVDGTFNEKLFF
v_gene: TRBV9
j_gene: TRBJ1-4
d_gene: .
abundance: many

CDR3nt: TGCGCCAGCAGTGAGAAGCGACTAGCGGGTCTCGAGCAGTACTTC
CDR3aa: CASSEKRLAGLEQYF
v_gene: TRBV10-2
j_gene: TRBJ2-7
d_gene: TRBD2
abundance: many

CDR3nt: TGTGCCGGGGCCCTTGGTAACAATCAGCCCCAGCATTTT
CDR3aa: CAGALGNNQPQHF
v_gene: TRBV28
j_gene: TRBJ1-5
d_gene: .
abundance: .

CDR3nt: TGTGCCAGCAGCACCGAACGGGCGATTTCACCCCTCCACTTT
CDR3aa: CASSTERAISPLHF
v_gene: TRBV7-9
j_gene: TRBJ1-6
d_gene: .
abundance: many

CDR3nt: TGCGCCAGCAGCCAAGATCGGGGAGAGAGCTCCTACGAGCAGTACTTC
CDR3aa: CASSQDRGESSYEQYF
v_gene: TRBV4-1
j_gene: TRBJ2-7
d_gene: .
abundance: few

CDR3nt: TGTGCCAGCAGCTTGGCGGGGGGTTGGAAACAGCCCCAGCATTTT
CDR3aa: CASSLAGGWKQPQHF
v_gene: TRBV5-5
j_gene: TRBJ1-5
d_gene: .
abundance: .

CDR3nt: TGCGCCAGCAGACCGGACGGGAGCTCCTACGAGCAGTACTTC
CDR3aa: CASRPDGSSYEQYF
v_gene: TRBV5-1
j_gene: TRBJ2-7
d_gene: .
abundance: many

CDR3nt: TGTGCCAGATACAGCAGAATCACCGGGGAGCTGTTTTTT
CDR3aa: CARYSRITGELFF
v_gene: TRBV2
j_gene: TRBJ2-2
d_gene: .
abundance: many

CDR3nt: TGTGCCAGTTCCCCCGGCAGGGGGCAGGATGAGCAGTTCTTC
CDR3aa: CASSPGRGQDEQFF
v_gene: TRBV19
j_gene: TRBJ2-1
d_gene: TRBD1
abundance: many

CDR3nt: TGTGCCAGCAGCACGGGACTAGCGAAGATCTACGAGCAGTACTTC
CDR3aa: CASSTGLAKIYEQYF
v_gene: TRBV13
j_gene: TRBJ2-7
d_gene: TRBD2
abundance: few

CDR3nt: TGTGCCAGCTACCCCCTCGGGGGTGGTAGCAATCAGCCCCAGCATTTT
CDR3aa: CASYPLGGGSNQPQHF
v_gene: TRBV6-2/TRBV6-3
j_gene: TRBJ1-5
d_gene: .
abundance: many

CDR3nt: TGTGCCAGCAGTTTCCACCAAACCAAAGCCAAGTTC
CDR3aa: CASSFHQTKAKF
v_gene: TRBV12-3/TRBV12-4
j_gene: TRBJ2-5
d_gene: .
abundance: many

CDR3nt: TGTGCCAGCAGCCAAGTTGACAGGCCGAACACTGAAGCTTTCTTT
CDR3aa: CASSQVDRPNTEAFF
v_gene: TRBV4-2
j_gene: TRBJ1-1
d_gene: .
abundance: .

CDR3nt: TGTGCCAGCAGTTTGCTAGCGGGAGTCAGATCGACCCAGTACTTC
CDR3aa: CASSLLAGVRSTQYF
v_gene: TRBV28
j_gene: TRBJ2-5
d_gene: TRBD2
abundance: many

CDR3nt: TGTGCCAGCAGCCTCCGACTAGCGGGAGGGACAGATACGCAGTATTTT
CDR3aa: CASSLRLAGGTDTQYF
v_gene: TRBV11-1
j_gene: TRBJ2-3
d_gene: TRBD2
abundance: many

CDR3nt: TGTGCCACTTCAAACGGGAGGGCCTCAGATACGCAGTATTTT
CDR3aa: CATSNGRASDTQYF
v_gene: TRBV2
j_gene: TRBJ2-3
d_gene: TRBD2
abundance: many

CDR3nt: TGTGCCAGCAGCGCACCCCGGGCCTCTGCCCCAGGTTACCAAGAGACCCAGTACTTC
CDR3aa: CASSAPRASAPGYQETQYF
v_gene: TRBV7-2
j_gene: TRBJ2-5
d_gene: .
abundance: .

CDR3nt: TGTGCCAGCAGTCACGCGGGGACAGGGCTGCGAGAGACCCAGTACTTC
CDR3aa: CASSHAGTGLRETQYF
v_gene: TRBV6-2/TRBV6-3
j_gene: TRBJ2-5
d_gene: TRBD1
abundance: many

CDR3nt: TGTGCCAGCTCACTCACGACAGATTATGAGCAGTTCTTC
CDR3aa: CASSLTTDYEQFF
v_gene: TRBV18
j_gene: TRBJ2-1
d_gene: .
abundance: .

CDR3nt: TGTGCCAGCACCCTGACAGGGGTCCTGGGCTACACCTTC
CDR3aa: CASTLTGVLGYTF
v_gene: TRBV12-3/TRBV12-4
j_gene: TRBJ1-2
d_gene: TRBD1
abundance: many

CDR3nt: TGTGCCAGCAGCCCCCGCGGCGGCTACTCCTACAATGAGCAGTTCTTC
CDR3aa: CASSPRGGYSYNEQFF
v_gene: TRBV9
j_gene: TRBJ2-1
d_gene: .
abundance: many

CDR3nt: TGTGCCAGCAGCTTAGATCTGCCTAGCGACCAAGAGACCCAGTACTTC
CDR3aa: CASSLDLPSDQETQYF
v_gene: TRBV11-2
j_gene: TRBJ2-5
d_gene: .
abundance: .

CDR3nt: TGTGCCAGCAGTGTGGTGGAGACCCAGTACTTC
CDR3aa: CASSVVETQYF
v_gene: TRBV2
j_gene: TRBJ2-5
d_gene: .
abundance: many

CDR3nt: TGTGCCAGTAGTTGGGACAGGGAAGGACCTAATGAAAAACTGTTTTTT
CDR3aa: CASSWDREGPNEKLFF
v_gene: TRBV19
j_gene: TRBJ1-4
d_gene: TRBD1
abundance: .

CDR3nt: TGCGCCAGCAGCCAGAGGGACAGTCAGAGCACCGGGGAGCTGTTTTTT
CDR3aa: CASSQRDSQSTGELFF
v_gene: TRBV4-1
j_gene: TRBJ2-2
d_gene: TRBD1
abundance: .

CDR3nt: TGTGCCAGCAAGCGGCAGGGATCCTACAATGAGCAGTTCTTC
CDR3aa: CASKRQGSYNEQFF
v_gene: TRBV2
j_gene: TRBJ2-1
d_gene: .
abundance: many

CDR3nt: TGTGCCAGCAGTTTACTAGGAGTAGACGGTCAATGGTTCTTC
CDR3aa: CASSLLGVDGQWFF
v_gene: TRBV27
j_gene: TRBJ2-1
d_gene: .
abundance: many

CDR3nt: TGTGCCAGCAGCTCAGAGGACAGGGCCCAAGAGACCCAGTACTTC
CDR3aa: CASSSEDRAQETQYF
v_gene: TRBV7-9
j_gene: TRBJ2-5
d_gene: TRBD1
abundance: many

CDR3nt: TGTGCCAGCAGCGTAGGTCCGAGCTCCTACGAGCAGTACTTC
CDR3aa: CASSVGPSSYEQYF
v_gene: TRBV9
j_gene: TRBJ2-7
d_gene: .
abundance: many

CDR3nt: TGTGCCAGCAGCCTGGCAGGGATCGGAGAGACCCAGTACTTC
CDR3aa: CASSLAGIGETQYF
v_gene: TRBV7-3
j_gene: TRBJ2-5
d_gene: .
abundance: many

CDR3nt: TGCAGCGTTGAAGATCGAGGTAGCGGTTACTACGAGCAGTACTTC
CDR3aa: CSVEDRGSGYYEQYF
v_gene: TRBV29-1
j_gene: TRBJ2-7
d_gene: .
abundance: few

CDR3nt: TGTGCCAGCAGCCTAGGGGACCGAGGGGTGGCTTTCTTT
CDR3aa: CASSLGDRGVAFF
v_gene: TRBV11-2
j_gene: TRBJ1-1
d_gene: .
abundance: many

CDR3nt: TGCAGTGCTTCGTCCGTTTATAATTCACCCCTCCACTTT
CDR3aa: CSASSVYNSPLHF
v_gene: TRBV20-1
j_gene: TRBJ1-6
d_gene: .
abundance: many

CDR3nt: TGTGCCAGCAGCTTTGGGGCGGCGTCCTACAATGAGCAGTTCTTC
CDR3aa: CASSFGAASYNEQFF
v_gene: TRBV9
j_gene: TRBJ2-1
d_gene: .
abundance: few

CDR3nt: TGTGCCAGCAGCAACGGGAGATCTAGTGGGCAGTACTTC
CDR3aa: CASSNGRSSGQYF
v_gene: TRBV6-2/TRBV6-3
j_gene: TRBJ2-7
d_gene: .
abundance: few

CDR3nt: TGTGCCAGTAGTGGGGGACAGGGCCGTCAGCCCCAGCATTTT
CDR3aa: CASSGGQGRQPQHF
v_gene: TRBV19
j_gene: TRBJ1-5
d_gene: TRBD1
abundance: many

CDR3nt: TGTGCCAGCAGCTTAGAGGTAGCGGGAGAAGGAAATGAGCAGTTCTTC
CDR3aa: CASSLEVAGEGNEQFF
v_gene: TRBV7-9
j_gene: TRBJ2-1
d_gene: TRBD2
abundance: many

CDR3nt: TGTGCCAGTAGTATTACCGGACCGGGCCGAAGCTCCTATAATTCACCCCTCCACTTT
CDR3aa: CASSITGPGRSSYNSPLHF
v_gene: TRBV19
j_gene: TRBJ1-6
d_gene: .
abundance: many

CDR3nt: TGTGCCAGTAGTGCACCCGGGGTTGAAGCTCTCTTT
CDR3aa: CASSAPGVEALF
v_gene: TRBV19
j_gene: TRBJ1-1
d_gene: .
abundance: .

CDR3nt: TGCGCCAGCAGCATGGGACACCTTACCATGAACACTGAAGCTTTCTTT
CDR3aa: CASSMGHLTMNTEAFF
v_gene: TRBV5-1
j_gene: TRBJ1-1
d_gene: .
abundance: few

CDR3nt: TGCAGTGCTAGACCGCGAAGAGGGGTCCAAGAGACCCAGTACTTC
CDR3aa: CSARPRRGVQETQYF
v_gene: TRBV20-1
j_gene: TRBJ2-5
d_gene: .
abundance: many

CDR3nt: TGCAGCGTTGAAGGCGGTGGGGAGGTTGGTGTAGATACGCAGTTTTTT
CDR3aa: CSVEGGGEVGVDTQFF
v_gene: TRBV29-1
j_gene: TRBJ2-3
d_gene: .
abundance: few

CDR3nt: TGTGCCAGCGCCCTCCGAAGGCAGATGAACACCGGGGAGCTGTTTTTT
CDR3aa: CASALRRQMNTGELFF
v_gene: TRBV11-2
j_gene: TRBJ2-2
d_gene: .
abundance: many

CDR3nt: TGTGCCAGCAGCAAACTAGCGGGAGGGTACAATGAGCAGTTCTTC
CDR3aa: CASSKLAGGYNEQFF
v_gene: TRBV11-1
j_gene: TRBJ2-1
d_gene: TRBD2
abundance: many

CDR3nt: TGTGCCACCTCGGACAAAAGGGGGCAGCCCCAGCATTTT
CDR3aa: CATSDKRGQPQHF
v_gene: TRBV15
j_gene: TRBJ1-5
d_gene: .
abundance: .

CDR3nt: TGTGCCAGCAGTTTATCGACTAGCGGGGGAGAGACCCAGTACTTC
CDR3aa: CASSLSTSGGETQYF
v_gene: TRBV28
j_gene: TRBJ2-5
d_gene: TRBD2
abundance: .

CDR3nt: TGTGCCAGCAGTGAAGTCGAATCAGAAAATTCACCCCTCCACTTT
CDR3aa: CASSEVESENSPLHF
v_gene: TRBV6-2/TRBV6-3
j_gene: TRBJ1-6
d_gene: .
abundance: few

CDR3nt: TGTGCCAGCAGCGCGCAGGGGAGTTTTCCTGAAGCTTTCTTT
CDR3aa: CASSAQGSFPEAFF
v_gene: TRBV3-1
j_gene: TRBJ1-1
d_gene: .
abundance: many

CDR3nt: TGTGCCTGGAGTCCTAGCGGGCCTACTTACAATGAGCAGTTCTTC
CDR3aa: CAWSPSGPTYNEQFF
v_gene: TRBV30
j_gene: TRBJ2-1
d_gene: TRBD2
abundance: few